This T cell receptor beta chain was retrieved from a study of OX40 agonist ivuxolimab in advanced cancers. Study overall: Partial responses were observed in three patients, of whom one had hepatocellular carcinoma and two had cutaneous melanoma.

CDR1 and CDR2 (germline): SNHLY, FYNNEI. V gave up 6 bases and J gave up 5 bases, with 8 bases separating them. The CDR3 covers 12 residues. Here immunoSEQ multiplex PCR was the method, and the copy in TCRdb shows in-frame clones only, minus some. Here the sample spans 86,000 or so clones, approximately 90% being singletons. The rearrangement joins TRBV2 to TRBJ2-1; D call uncertain. Sequences were derived from CD4+ or CD8+ T cells sorted from blood, sampled in a trial of the OX40 agonist ivuxolimab. The receptor comes from an adult with an advanced solid tumor such as melanoma, head and neck, liver or kidney cancer. The CDR3 is CASRGYDNEQFF. CDR3 bases: TGTGCCAGCAGGGGATACGACAATGAGCAGTTCTTC. Full variable domain (rest looked up from reference TRBV2 and TRBJ2-1): EPEVTQTPSHQVTQMGQEVILRCVPISNHLYFYWYRQILGQKVEFLVSFYNNEISEKSEIFDDQFSVERPDGSNFTLKIRSTKLEDSAMYFCASRGYDNEQFFGPGTRLTVL.